The 32 T cell receptor beta chains below all came from one sample that was sequenced in a study of blood T cell repertoires in COVID-19. TCRdb keeps only in-frame clones here, not all; method: immunoSEQ multiplex PCR. The sample carries approximately 180,000 clones, about 91% recorded once. Sequencing was carried out using PBMCs or T cells enriched from blood (not recorded which). These TCRs come from a woman in her 40s with acute COVID-19.

This chain uses TRBV7-9 with TRBJ2-1, with D possibly being TRBD2 (5 bases). CDR3 size: 16 residues. V dropped 5 bases and J dropped 5 bases, with 19 bases sitting between them. Germline V lookup: CDR1 SEHNR, CDR2 FQNEAQ (reference sequence). The CDR3 DNA is TGTGCCAGCAGCCTCGAAGAGGGCCTTATCCACAATGAGCAGTTCTTC. Translated, it gives CASSLEEGLIHNEQFF.

J is TRBJ1-5 and V is TRBV6-6; 7 bases are shared with TRBD1. This CDR3 is 17 amino acids long. J gave up 5 bases and V 5 bases, and 15 bases lay outside the gene matches. CDR1 is MNHNY and CDR2 is SVGAGI in the germline V gene (reference sequence). The CDR3 DNA sequence: TGTGCCAGCAGTCAGATCCAGACAGGGTGGGGGGATCAGCCCCAGCATTTT. Its protein is CASSQIQTGWGDQPQHF.

This clone was counted a single time. The DNA for the CDR3 is TGCGCCAGCAGTGGAGGTGGGGGGAGCACAGATACGCAGTATTTT. It yields the protein CASSGGGGSTDTQYF. The chain carries TRBV10-2 and TRBJ2-3; D possibly corresponds to TRBD2 (6 bases). V lost 4 bases and J 0 bases, leaving 11 bases between the germline ends. The CDR3 runs to 15 residues. Germline assignment: CDR1 WSHSY and CDR2 SAAADI.

The chain joins TRBV18 to TRBJ2-5; D is ambiguous. The CDR3 loop spans 12 amino acids. Trimming cost V 4 bases and J 5 bases, with 8 bases left between them. The V gene's germline CDR1 is KGHSH and CDR2 LQKENI. CDR3 sequence reads: CASSLGQETQYF. CDR3 nucleotides: TGTGCCAGCTCACTTGGGCAGGAGACCCAGTACTTC.

This chain uses TRBV19 with TRBJ2-3; 12 nucleotides match TRBD2. V shed 3 bases and J 2 bases; nucleotides not matched to a gene: 3. The length of the CDR3 is 16 residues. From germline, CDR1 is LNHDA and CDR2 SQIVND (reference sequence). CDR3 residues: CASSMTSGGLTDTQYF. For the CDR3, the DNA is TGTGCCAGTAGTATGACTAGCGGGGGACTCACAGATACGCAGTATTTT. The full variable domain, completed using reference TRBV19 and TRBJ2-3, is DGGITQSPKYLFRKEGQNVTLSCEQNLNHDAMYWYRQDPGQGLRLIYYSQIVNDFQKGDIAEGYSVSREKKESFPLTVTSAQKNPTAFYLCASSMTSGGLTDTQYFGPGTRLTVL.

This chain uses TRBV7-9 with TRBJ1-1; unclear D gene. The CDR3 contains 13 residues. The germline CDR1 and CDR2 sequences are SEHNR and FQNEAQ (reference sequence). V was clipped by 4 bases and J by 1 base, with 7 bases between them. The CDR3 nucleotides read TGTGCCAGCAGCTCCTGGAGGAACACTGAAGCTTTCTTT. This gives the protein CASSSWRNTEAFF. Supplemented by reference TRBV7-9 and TRBJ1-1, the full variable domain reads DTGVSQNPRHKITKRGQNVTFRCDPISEHNRLYWYRQTLGQGPEFLTYFQNEAQLEKSRLLSDRFSAERPKGSFSTLEIQRTEQGDSAMYLCASSSWRNTEAFFGQGTRLTVV.

The chain joins TRBV19 to TRBJ1-5; 7 nucleotides align to TRBD1. Germline CDR1 is LNHDA and CDR2 is SQIVND (reference sequence). The junction had 6 bases not matched to a gene; V was cut back by 4 bases and J by 0 bases. The CDR3 length is 16 residues. CDR3 nucleotides: TGTGCCAGTAGTAATAGACAGGGACTTAGCAATCAGCCCCAGCATTTT. This gives the protein CASSNRQGLSNQPQHF.

The chain is built from TRBV5-4 and TRBJ1-4; 7 bases agree with TRBD1. The V gene end was trimmed by 4 bases and the J gene end by 3 bases; junction bases not matched to a gene: 3. This CDR3 spans 14 amino acids. Germline CDR1 reads SGHNT; CDR2 reads YYREEE (reference sequence). This CDR3 is CASSSGQANEKLFF. DNA for the CDR3: TGTGCCAGCAGCAGCGGACAGGCTAATGAAAAACTGTTTTTT. The whole variable domain, filled in from reference TRBV5-4 and TRBJ1-4, reads ETGVTQSPTHLIKTRGQQVTLRCSSQSGHNTVSWYQQALGQGPQFIFQYYREEENGRGNFPPRFSGLQFPNYSSELNVNALELDDSALYLCASSSGQANEKLFFGSGTQLSVL.

The chain has TRBV10-1 and TRBJ1-5; perhaps TRBD1 as D (5 bases). The germline V gene encodes CDR1 WNHNN and CDR2 SYGVQD (reference sequence). V was pared by 0 bases and J by 5 bases, with 14 bases between. This CDR3 contains 16 residues. The CDR3 nucleotides are TGCGCCAGCAGTGAGTCAGGCAGGGTAGGGGATCAGCCCCAGCATTTT. It specifies CASSESGRVGDQPQHF.

The rearrangement uses TRBV5-1 and TRBJ1-2, with 8 bases aligning to TRBD1. V shed 4 bases, J shed 5 bases, and the junction held 7 bases outside the gene matches. The V gene's germline CDR1 is SGHRS and CDR2 YFSETQ. CDR3 size: 14 residues. This chain's CDR3 is CASSGRGQEYGYTF. CDR3 nucleotide sequence: TGCGCCAGCAGCGGGCGGGGACAGGAGTATGGCTACACCTTC.

The V and J genes are TRBV28 and TRBJ2-1, with TRBD2 identical over 11 bases. Germline CDR1 reads MDHEN; CDR2 reads SYDVKM. J lost 2 bases, V lost 3 bases, and 15 bases had no gene match. The CDR3 covers 20 residues. CDR3 residues: CASSLDRTSGQSLPYNEQFF. CDR3 nucleotides: TGTGCCAGCAGTTTGGACCGGACTAGCGGGCAATCACTCCCCTACAATGAGCAGTTCTTC.

The chain links TRBV6-5 to TRBJ2-3; D remains unclear. The V and J ends lost 4 bases and 1 base respectively, with 12 bases between them. The CDR3 loop spans 15 amino acids. Germline loops: CDR1 MNHEY, CDR2 SVGAGI. CDR3 DNA: TGTGCCAGCAGTTTCTATAACCAGGGCACAGATACGCAGTATTTT. This translates into CASSFYNQGTDTQYF.

The genes are TRBV21-1 and TRBJ2-1; the table calls TRBD2, which could not be checked here. TRBV21-1 is a pseudogene locus. This CDR3 is 17 amino acids long. CDR3 residues: CASSKAFEASSYNEQFF. CDR3 coding DNA: TGTGCCAGCAGCAAAGCATTTGAGGCCAGCTCCTACAATGAGCAGTTCTTC.

The chain links TRBV30 to TRBJ2-1; 8 bases map to TRBD2. CDR1 is GTSNPN and CDR2 is SVGIG in the germline V gene (reference sequence). There are 15 residues in the CDR3. Trimming cost V 5 bases and J 5 bases; bases outside gene matches: 11. CDR3: CAWDPGGKAHNEQFF. The CDR3 DNA sequence: TGTGCCTGGGACCCGGGGGGGAAGGCTCACAATGAGCAGTTCTTC.

This clone was recorded only once. The rearrangement links TRBV18 to TRBJ1-3, with D unresolved. V was cut by 3 bases and J by 0 bases, with 21 bases left in between. The CDR3 contains 19 residues. Germline V gene sequence: CDR1 KGHSH, CDR2 LQKENI. CDR3 protein: CASSPIPERTGSSGNTIYF. The CDR3 nucleotides read TGTGCCAGCTCACCTATACCGGAGCGGACGGGAAGCTCTGGAAACACCATATATTTT.

Here the CDR3 DNA reads TGTGCCAGCTCACCACGTTTGGGACAAACCTACGAGCAGTACTTC. Translation: CASSPRLGQTYEQYF. This chain joins TRBV18 and TRBJ2-7; D perhaps matches TRBD1 (6 bases). The V and J ends lost 1 base and 2 bases respectively, with 12 bases between them. This CDR3 has 15 amino acids. Germline-derived CDR1 and CDR2 are KGHSH and LQKENI.

The chain combines TRBV2 with TRBJ1-4, with TRBD1 as a possible D gene (5 bases). V lost 7 bases, J lost 4 bases, and 16 bases lay in between. Germline values: CDR1 SNHLY, CDR2 FYNNEI. This CDR3 is built from 15 residues. CDR3 residues: CASMLWGLGNEKLFF. In nucleotides, the CDR3 is TGTGCCAGCATGTTATGGGGACTGGGTAATGAAAAACTGTTTTTT.

This chain uses TRBV13 with TRBJ2-4; D might be TRBD1 (6 bases). The CDR3 has 15 amino acids. Germline V lookup: CDR1 PRHDT, CDR2 FYEKMQ (reference sequence). V lost 4 bases to trimming and J lost 1 base, with 11 bases between them. As DNA, the CDR3 is TGTGCCAGCAGCTCCCCGCAGGGGGCCAAAAACATTCAGTACTTC. Residues: CASSSPQGAKNIQYF.

CDR3 coding DNA: TGCGCCAGCACAACGGGACAGTATAATTCACCCCTCCACTTT. Translating gives CASTTGQYNSPLHF. The genes are TRBV10-2 and TRBJ1-6; 7 bases are shared with TRBD1. J was trimmed by 4 bases and V by 7 bases; bases with no gene match: 4. Germline loops: CDR1 WSHSY, CDR2 SAAADI. This CDR3 region has 14 residues.

The chain uses TRBV28 and TRBJ1-5; 9 bases map to TRBD1. The germline gives CDR1 MDHEN, CDR2 SYDVKM. The trim removed 7 bases at V and 0 bases at J, leaving 7 bases unmatched. The CDR3 is made up of 16 amino acids. Here the CDR3 DNA reads TGTGCCAGCAACCCCACAGGGGGCTTTAGCAATCAGCCCCAGCATTTT. Its protein product is CASNPTGGFSNQPQHF.

The CDR3 sequence: CASTDRRSNQPQHF. In DNA form, the CDR3 reads TGTGCCAGTACCGACAGAAGGAGCAATCAGCCCCAGCATTTT. V is TRBV19 and J is TRBJ1-5; D possibly corresponds to TRBD1 (5 bases). The V gene lost 7 bases and the J gene lost 1 base, with 11 bases spanning the gap. CDR3 size: 14 residues. Per germline, CDR1 LNHDA and CDR2 SQIVND (reference sequence).

The chain employs TRBV27 and TRBJ2-5; TRBD1 matches 7 bases. With 3 bases clipped from V and 4 bases from J, the junction kept 5 bases outside the gene matches. Germline V gene lookup returns CDR1 MNHEY and CDR2 SMNVEV (reference sequence). This CDR3 contains 14 residues. CDR3 DNA: TGTGCCAGCAGTTTTAACGCAGGGGGAGAGACCCAGTACTTC. Protein: CASSFNAGGETQYF.

The rearrangement uses TRBV7-2 and TRBJ2-1, with D possibly TRBD2 on 6 matching bases. Germline values: CDR1 SGHTA, CDR2 FQGNSA. The CDR3 extends over 15 amino acids. V dropped 1 base and J dropped 8 bases, with 15 bases sitting between them. CDR3 DNA sequence: TGTGCCAGCAGCTTAGTGGGGCGGGGTTTCGATGAGCAGTTCTTC. It encodes CASSLVGRGFDEQFF. The whole variable domain, filled in from reference TRBV7-2 and TRBJ2-1, reads GAGVSQSPSNKVTEKGKDVELRCDPISGHTALYWYRQSLGQGLEFLIYFQGNSAPDKSGLPSDRFSAERTGGSVSTLTIQRTQQEDSAVYLCASSLVGRGFDEQFFGPGTRLTVL.

The chain has TRBV4-3 and TRBJ1-2; 9 bases agree with TRBD1. V trimming: 2 bases; J trimming: 3 bases; junction bases outside the gene matches: 13. This CDR3 has 18 residues. Per the germline V gene, CDR1 is LGHNA and CDR2 is YSLEER. The CDR3 DNA reads TGCGCCAGCAGCCAACCCCCGGGACAGGGCTCGTGGGACTATGGCTACACCTTC. It encodes CASSQPPGQGSWDYGYTF.

The gene calls are TRBV14 and TRBJ2-7; 9 bases map to TRBD2. The CDR3 length is 13 residues. J was trimmed by 7 bases and V by 3 bases; bases with no gene match: 4. Germline V gene data show CDR1 as SGHDN and CDR2 as FVKESK. The chain's CDR3 is CASSQRLAVEQYF. The DNA of the CDR3 is TGTGCCAGCAGCCAGAGACTAGCGGTTGAGCAGTACTTC.

The genes are TRBV7-9 and TRBJ2-7, with TRBD2 matching over 7 bases. CDR1 and CDR2 (germline): SEHNR, FQNEAQ (reference sequence). V shed 4 bases and J 2 bases; nucleotides not matched to a gene: 8. This CDR3 contains 15 residues. The CDR3 coding sequence is TGTGCCAGCAGCTCAGGGAGGGAGGCGACCTACGAGCAGTACTTC. This gives the protein CASSSGREATYEQYF.

The gene calls are TRBV7-8 and TRBJ1-5, with no clear D. The CDR3 spans 16 residues. V was trimmed by 2 bases and J by 4 bases, leaving 15 bases between them. The germline CDR1 and CDR2 sequences are SGHVS and FQNEAQ. In DNA, the CDR3 is TGTGCCAGCAGCTTAAAGGAGGGTTTAAGGAATCAGCCCCAGCATTTT. Translation: CASSLKEGLRNQPQHF.

The rearrangement uses TRBV4-1 and TRBJ2-1, with a possible D match to TRBD1 (6 bases). In germline, CDR1 is MGHRA, CDR2 YSYEKL. V lost 1 base to trimming and J lost 0 bases, with 10 bases between them. The CDR3 length is 16 residues. CDR3 loop: CASSQVTGSSYNEQFF. In nucleotides, the CDR3 is TGCGCCAGCAGCCAAGTTACAGGGAGCTCCTACAATGAGCAGTTCTTC.

The gene calls are TRBV5-8 and TRBJ1-5; D uncertain. Germline CDR1 reads SGHTS; CDR2 reads YDEGEE. V was shortened by 2 bases and J by 0 bases, with 15 bases between the two germline ends. This CDR3 comprises 17 residues. The CDR3 DNA sequence: TGTGCCAGCAGCTTCCAACTGACAAGTTATAGCAATCAGCCCCAGCATTTT. Protein sequence: CASSFQLTSYSNQPQHF.

The gene calls are TRBV12-5 and TRBJ2-7; 7 nucleotides match TRBD1. CDR3 length: 12 residues. V was pared by 7 bases and J by 1 base, with 1 base of the junction left unmatched. CDR1 LGHNT and CDR2 FRNRAP come from the germline V gene. CDR3 sequence (DNA): TGTGCTAGTGAGGGACAGTCCTACGAGCAGTACTTC. This gives the protein CASEGQSYEQYF.

This sequence joins TRBV6-5 and TRBJ2-1; 7 nucleotides agree with TRBD2. From germline, CDR1 is MNHEY and CDR2 SVGAGI. There are 15 residues in the CDR3. V lost 0 bases, J lost 7 bases, and 6 bases stayed unmatched. The CDR3 DNA reads as TGTGCCAGCAGTTACTCGGGAGGGCCTTGGAATGAGCAGTTCTTC. It translates to CASSYSGGPWNEQFF.

The J gene is TRBJ2-2, the V gene TRBV9; 11 bases are a match to TRBD2. V lost 3 bases, J lost 5 bases, and 6 bases stayed unmatched. Germline V gene sequence: CDR1 SGDLS, CDR2 YYNGEE. This CDR3 region has 16 residues. Written as DNA, the CDR3 is TGTGCCAGCAGCGCCATAGCGGGGGGGCATACCGGGGAGCTGTTTTTT. This codes for CASSAIAGGHTGELFF. The full variable domain, completed using reference TRBV9 and TRBJ2-2, is DSGVTQTPKHLITATGQRVTLRCSPRSGDLSVYWYQQSLDQGLQFLIQYYNGEERAKGNILERFSAQQFPDLHSELNLSSLELGDSALYFCASSAIAGGHTGELFFGEGSRLTVL.